This record covers a single T cell receptor beta chain. Its antigen is not known. Produced via immunoSEQ multiplex PCR; TCRdb's table is partial and in-frame only. The sample holds roughly 92,000 clones, 92% seen once. This entry is derived from a study of OX40 agonist ivuxolimab in advanced cancers. Study as a whole: The patients' treatment was ivuxolimab, an agonistic anti-OX40 (CD134) antibody.

Study-wide points: Expanded clones tended on average to be more numerous among CD8+ T cells than CD4+. Certain nonresponders additionally had low normalized T-cell clonal expansion.

This receptor was taken from an adult with an advanced solid tumor such as melanoma, head and neck, liver or kidney cancer. Source: CD4+ or CD8+ T cells sorted from blood, taken in a trial of the OX40 agonist ivuxolimab.

CDR3 residues: CSVRMNTEAFF. The CDR3 nucleotides are TGCAGCGTTCGGATGAACACTGAAGCTTTCTTT. The chain recombines TRBV29-1 with TRBJ1-1; D gene uncertain. This CDR3 has 11 amino acids. V lost 5 bases and J lost 0, with 4 bases in between. Germline CDR1 and CDR2: SQVTM and ANQGSEA.